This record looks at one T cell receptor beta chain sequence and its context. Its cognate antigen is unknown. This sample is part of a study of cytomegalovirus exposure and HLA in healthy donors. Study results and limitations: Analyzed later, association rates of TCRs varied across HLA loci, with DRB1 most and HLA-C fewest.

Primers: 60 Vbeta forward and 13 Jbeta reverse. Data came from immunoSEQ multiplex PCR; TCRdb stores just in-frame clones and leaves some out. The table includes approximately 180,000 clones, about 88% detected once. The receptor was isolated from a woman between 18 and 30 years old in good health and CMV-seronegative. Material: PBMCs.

CDR3 nucleotides: TGTGCCAGCAGCTCTTGGACTGCGAACACCGGGGAGCTGTTTTTT. This encodes CASSSWTANTGELFF. The chain recombines TRBV7-9 with TRBJ2-2; weak D call: TRBD2 (5 bases). In germline, CDR1 is SEHNR, CDR2 FQNEAQ (reference sequence). V lost 4 bases, J lost 0 bases, and 9 bases lay in between. The CDR3 has 15 amino acids.